A single sample gave rise to the 30 T cell receptor beta chains below, sequenced in a study of early stage breast cancer tumors (dated by TCRdb to the late 2010s). The receptor library was made with the immunoSEQ multiplex PCR assay. TCRdb took over this immuneACCESS table, retaining in-frame rearrangements with V and J assigned. Such tables are incomplete; in checked studies, under half of the missing clones stem from an unresolved V gene, and the remainder is unexplained. The sample has tens of thousands of clones on record, approximately 74% of them singletons. The biggest ten clones account for roughly 7.4% of the sample. The specimen was blood. The receptors were gathered from a person in their sixties or seventies with breast cancer.

This clone has a handful of counts. J is TRBJ2-2 and V is TRBV29-1; D unclear. CDR3 size: 14 residues. CDR1 is SQVTM, CDR2 ANQGSEA, per germline. Trimming took off 4 bases at V and 8 bases at J, with 17 bases between the two ends. CDR3 bases: TGCAGCGTTGCCGTGGTAGCTCTAGGGGGGGAGCTGTTTTTT. It is translated as CSVAVVALGGELFF.

V is TRBV5-1 and J is TRBJ2-7; tentative D call: TRBD2 (7 bases). Germline CDR1 SGHRS, CDR2 YFSETQ. Trimming stripped 2 bases from V and 3 bases from J, with 15 bases between. The CDR3 is 15 residues long. CDR3 amino acids: CASSFPGGGSYEQYF. The CDR3 region has the DNA TGCGCCAGCAGCTTCCCGGGGGGCGGTAGCTACGAGCAGTACTTC.

The gene calls are TRBV18 and TRBJ2-6; D uncertain. CDR3 length: 16 amino acids. CDR1 KGHSH and CDR2 LQKENI come from the germline V gene. Trimming shortened V by 3 bases and J by 2 bases, and 11 bases separated the two germline ends. The CDR3 sequence is CASSPELITGANVLTF. In nucleotides, the CDR3 is TGTGCCAGCTCACCTGAACTGATCACTGGGGCCAACGTCCTGACTTTC.

The chain joins TRBV28 to TRBJ1-1; no reliable D call. In germline, CDR1 is MDHEN, CDR2 SYDVKM. CDR3 length equals 12 residues. V gave up 7 bases and J gave up 3 bases, with 9 bases separating them. In DNA form, the CDR3 reads TGTGCCAGCAAAGTGGAGTACACTGAAGCTTTCTTT. Encoded protein: CASKVEYTEAFF.

The chain is built from TRBV30 and TRBJ2-7; D unclear. This CDR3 spans 12 amino acids. V was clipped by 2 bases and J by 7 bases, with 12 bases between them. Germline CDR1 reads GTSNPN; CDR2 reads SVGIG (reference sequence). The CDR3 protein is CAWSTPLGEQYF. In DNA, the CDR3 is TGTGCCTGGAGTACACCCCTGGGGGAGCAGTACTTC.

The CDR3: CASSSGAVRYGYTF. The CDR3, as DNA: TGTGCCAGCAGTTCGGGGGCAGTTAGATATGGCTACACCTTC. The chain has TRBV27 and TRBJ1-2, with D possibly TRBD1 on 6 matching bases. In germline, CDR1 is MNHEY, CDR2 SMNVEV (reference sequence). The CDR3 loop spans 14 amino acids. The germline V and J ends were trimmed by 4 bases and 5 bases, with 14 bases remaining between them.

The J gene is TRBJ2-6, the V gene TRBV9; D gene ambiguous. This CDR3 comprises 15 residues. CDR1 and CDR2 (germline): SGDLS, YYNGEE. The ends were cut back, 0 bases at V and 1 base at J, with 5 bases in the middle. The CDR3 DNA is TGTGCCAGCAGCGTAGGTGAATCTGGGGCCAACGTCCTGACTTTC. This sequence encodes CASSVGESGANVLTF.

This chain's CDR3 is CAISPDSSILKGYTF. DNA for the CDR3: TGTGCCATCAGCCCGGACAGCTCTATACTTAAGGGCTACACCTTC. The chain combines TRBV10-3 with TRBJ1-2; D might be TRBD1 (6 bases). Per germline, CDR1 ENHRY and CDR2 SYGVKD. Trimming took 6 bases from V and 8 from J, leaving 22 bases between them. This CDR3 is 15 amino acids long.

The chain has TRBV27 and TRBJ2-5; maybe TRBD2 (5 bases). The CDR3 consists of 14 residues. V shed 0 bases and J shed 5 bases, with 10 bases lying between them. Germline CDR1 is MNHEY and CDR2 is SMNVEV (reference sequence). The CDR3 DNA reads TGTGCCAGCAGTTTATCGGTCGGACTCGAGACCCAGTACTTC. As protein: CASSLSVGLETQYF.

The genes are TRBV4-1 and TRBJ2-1, with 8 bases that match TRBD2. The CDR3 loop spans 16 amino acids. With V trimmed by 1 base and J by 5 bases, 7 bases remained unmatched. Germline lookup yields CDR1 MGHRA and CDR2 YSYEKL. CDR3 in amino acids: CASSQVGRGGNNEQFF. As DNA, the CDR3 is TGCGCCAGCAGCCAAGTTGGCCGGGGGGGTAACAATGAGCAGTTCTTC.

This clone has only a few counts. This chain uses TRBV15 with TRBJ2-1; D is possibly TRBD2 (5 bases). V was trimmed by 2 bases and J by 8 bases, leaving 10 bases between them. This CDR3 is built from 13 residues. The V gene's germline CDR1 is LNHNV and CDR2 YYDKDF (reference sequence). CDR3 nucleotides: TGTGCCACCAGCAGACAGAGGAGGCATGAGCAGTTCTTC. Amino acid sequence: CATSRQRRHEQFF.

The chain uses TRBV7-9 and TRBJ1-2, with 9 bases matching TRBD1. Germline lookup yields CDR1 SEHNR and CDR2 FQNEAQ (reference sequence). With V trimmed by 5 bases and J by 4 bases, 8 bases remained unmatched. The CDR3 has 15 residues. CDR3 region: CASSRIATGGYGYTF. CDR3 coding DNA: TGTGCCAGCAGCCGAATCGCGACAGGGGGCTATGGCTACACCTTC.

J is TRBJ2-5 and V is TRBV4-1; 10 bases are shared with TRBD2. V lost 1 base to trimming and J lost 5 bases; unmatched junction nucleotides: 4. Germline-derived CDR1 and CDR2 are MGHRA and YSYEKL. This CDR3 has 15 amino acids. The CDR3 reads CASSQASGSIETQYF. The DNA for the CDR3 is TGCGCCAGCAGCCAAGCTAGCGGGAGTATCGAGACCCAGTACTTC.

In its sample, this clone was seen once. V usage is TRBV6-6 and J usage is TRBJ1-2; unclear D gene. V lost 7 bases, J lost 5 bases, and 14 bases lay in between. Germline lookup yields CDR1 MNHNY and CDR2 SVGAGI (reference sequence). CDR3 length equals 13 residues. The CDR3: CASTSPGRYGYTF. Here the CDR3 DNA reads TGTGCCAGCACCTCCCCGGGGAGGTATGGCTACACCTTC.

This chain links TRBV25-1 with TRBJ2-7, with D perhaps matching TRBD2 (6 bases). The CDR3 runs 10 residues. Trimming left V 6 bases short and J 7 bases short, with 7 bases between. Germline lookup yields CDR1 MGHDK and CDR2 SYGVNS. For the CDR3, the DNA is TGTGCCAGCAGGGGGAGGGAGCAGTACTTC. Amino acids: CASRGREQYF.

The chain couples TRBV2 to TRBJ2-1; possible D gene TRBD2, 6 bases. The CDR3 contains 15 residues. V was trimmed by 6 bases and J by 2 bases, leaving 14 bases between them. In germline, CDR1 is SNHLY, CDR2 FYNNEI. DNA of the CDR3: TGTGCCAGCAGGTGGAGGGAAGGGGCCTACAATGAGCAGTTCTTC. Amino acid sequence: CASRWREGAYNEQFF. Full variable domain (remainder filled in from reference TRBV2 and TRBJ2-1): EPEVTQTPSHQVTQMGQEVILRCVPISNHLYFYWYRQILGQKVEFLVSFYNNEISEKSEIFDDQFSVERPDGSNFTLKIRSTKLEDSAMYFCASRWREGAYNEQFFGPGTRLTVL.

The genes are TRBV28 and TRBJ1-5, with a possible D match to TRBD1 (6 bases). The CDR3 loop spans 13 amino acids. Germline V CDR1 and CDR2: MDHEN, SYDVKM. Between the trimmed V and J ends, which lost 8 bases and 6 bases, there was a span of 14 bases. CDR3 protein: CASFPGAGQPQHF. CDR3 nucleotides: TGTGCCAGCTTTCCGGGGGCGGGTCAGCCCCAGCATTTT.

The CDR3 spells CASSSLAGGIIDEQFF. The CDR3 DNA reads TGCGCCAGCAGCTCCTTAGCGGGAGGGATAATCGATGAGCAGTTCTTC. The gene calls are TRBV5-1 and TRBJ2-1, with TRBD2 matching 11 bases. The germline gives CDR1 SGHRS, CDR2 YFSETQ. V lost 3 bases, J lost 8 bases, and 10 bases stayed unmatched. This CDR3 has 16 residues.

This clone has just a few counts. V and J are TRBV6-1 and TRBJ1-1; tentative D call: TRBD1 (6 bases). Trimming stripped 3 bases from V and 8 bases from J, with 19 bases between. The germline V gene encodes CDR1 MNHNS and CDR2 SASEGT. The CDR3 length is 15 residues. CDR3 residues: CASSDGLGAPKEAFF. CDR3 nucleotides: TGTGCCAGCAGTGACGGTTTGGGGGCCCCTAAGGAAGCTTTCTTT.

J is TRBJ1-3 and V is TRBV30, with 7 bases identical to TRBD1. J lost 0 bases, V lost 6 bases, and 5 bases had no gene match. CDR1 and CDR2 (germline): GTSNPN, SVGIG (reference sequence). The CDR3 contains 14 residues. The CDR3 DNA follows: TGTGCCTGCCCCCGACAGGGCTCTGGAAACACCATATATTTT. Translating gives CACPRQGSGNTIYF.

The rearrangement joins TRBV5-4 to TRBJ1-2; no clear D gene. The CDR3 totals 12 residues. The V end lost 4 bases, the J end lost 4 bases, and 8 bases lay between the germline ends. The germline V gene encodes CDR1 SGHNT and CDR2 YYREEE (reference sequence). The CDR3 here is CASSPRGYGYTF. The DNA of the CDR3 is TGTGCCAGCAGCCCCCGGGGCTATGGCTACACCTTC.

As DNA, the CDR3 is TGTGCCAGCTCTCCTACAGCCGGGACAGGGAATCCAGATACGCAGTATTTT. This encodes CASSPTAGTGNPDTQYF. This chain uses TRBV18 with TRBJ2-3; TRBD1 matches 9 bases. After removal of 6 bases from V and 4 bases from J, the junction contained 14 bases not matched to a gene. Germline lookup yields CDR1 KGHSH and CDR2 LQKENI. This CDR3 contains 17 residues.

There are a few counts of this clone. V gene TRBV5-1 combines with J gene TRBJ2-7, with D perhaps matching TRBD2 (5 bases). Between the trimmed V and J ends, which lost 6 bases and 0 bases, there was a span of 10 bases. Germline loops: CDR1 SGHRS, CDR2 YFSETQ. The CDR3 spans 13 residues. CDR3 region: CASKSLASYEQYF. CDR3 sequence (DNA): TGCGCCAGCAAATCGCTAGCCTCCTACGAGCAGTACTTC.

The V call is TRBV18, the J call TRBJ2-7, with D perhaps matching TRBD1 or TRBD2 (5 bases each). The CDR3 is 15 amino acids. The germline V gene encodes CDR1 KGHSH and CDR2 LQKENI. V lost 4 bases to trimming and J lost 2 bases, with 15 bases between them. The CDR3, as DNA: TGTGCCAGCTCACTAGCCGGGGCAGGGACCTACGAGCAGTACTTC. Protein sequence: CASSLAGAGTYEQYF. The full variable domain, rest sourced from reference TRBV18 and TRBJ2-7, is NAGVMQNPRHLVRRRGQEARLRCSPMKGHSHVYWYRQLPEEGLKFMVYLQKENIIDESGMPKERFSAEFPKEGPSILRIQQVVRGDSAAYFCASSLAGAGTYEQYFGPGTRLTVT.

V usage is TRBV28 and J usage is TRBJ1-1; 7 bases line up with TRBD1. Germline V gene lookup returns CDR1 MDHEN and CDR2 SYDVKM. The J segment lost 0 bases and the V segment lost 4 bases, leaving 8 bases of the junction unmatched. The CDR3 length is 16 residues. CDR3 sequence reads: CASSSTGQTMNTEAFF. Written as DNA, the CDR3 is TGTGCCAGCAGTTCGACGGGACAGACCATGAACACTGAAGCTTTCTTT.

This chain joins TRBV5-1 and TRBJ2-3, with D maybe TRBD1 (5 bases). V lost 5 bases to trimming and J lost 0 bases, with 13 bases between them. Per the germline V gene, CDR1 is SGHRS and CDR2 is YFSETQ. This CDR3 has 15 amino acids. This CDR3 is CASRKDSLSTDTQYF. The DNA of the CDR3 is TGCGCCAGCAGAAAAGACAGCTTGAGCACAGATACGCAGTATTTT.

The chain couples TRBV7-9 to TRBJ2-2; D ambiguous. Germline-derived CDR1 and CDR2 are SEHNR and FQNEAQ (reference sequence). The CDR3 is 15 amino acids. V gave up 5 bases and J gave up 2 bases, with 12 bases separating them. The CDR3 sequence is CASSTDLINTGELFF. The CDR3 nucleotides read TGTGCCAGCAGCACGGACCTAATTAACACCGGGGAGCTGTTTTTT.

This clone was counted a few times. The chain links TRBV27 to TRBJ1-2; 8 nucleotides line up with TRBD1. V was clipped by 7 bases and J by 2 bases; unmatched bases: 6. Germline values: CDR1 MNHEY, CDR2 SMNVEV (reference sequence). CDR3 length equals 14 residues. CDR3 in amino acids: CASTATGANYGYTF. The CDR3 bases are TGTGCCAGCACAGCGACAGGGGCAAACTATGGCTACACCTTC.

V is TRBV4-2 and J is TRBJ2-5; the D gene is possibly TRBD2 (6 bases). Germline-derived CDR1 and CDR2 are LGHNA and YNFKEQ. The V end was cut by 1 base, the J end by 4 bases, with 7 bases between. The CDR3 is 13 amino acids. The CDR3 nucleotides read TGTGCCAGCAGCCAAGCGGGGGTAGAGACCCAGTACTTC. The encoded protein is CASSQAGVETQYF.

The V and J genes are TRBV5-1 and TRBJ2-3; possibly TRBD1 for D (6 bases). In germline, CDR1 is SGHRS, CDR2 YFSETQ. The CDR3 runs to 15 residues. V was clipped by 2 bases and J by 7 bases, with 17 bases between them. CDR3 nucleotides: TGCGCCAGCAGCTTAACAGGGATTTCTTTTAATACGCAGTATTTT. Protein sequence: CASSLTGISFNTQYF.